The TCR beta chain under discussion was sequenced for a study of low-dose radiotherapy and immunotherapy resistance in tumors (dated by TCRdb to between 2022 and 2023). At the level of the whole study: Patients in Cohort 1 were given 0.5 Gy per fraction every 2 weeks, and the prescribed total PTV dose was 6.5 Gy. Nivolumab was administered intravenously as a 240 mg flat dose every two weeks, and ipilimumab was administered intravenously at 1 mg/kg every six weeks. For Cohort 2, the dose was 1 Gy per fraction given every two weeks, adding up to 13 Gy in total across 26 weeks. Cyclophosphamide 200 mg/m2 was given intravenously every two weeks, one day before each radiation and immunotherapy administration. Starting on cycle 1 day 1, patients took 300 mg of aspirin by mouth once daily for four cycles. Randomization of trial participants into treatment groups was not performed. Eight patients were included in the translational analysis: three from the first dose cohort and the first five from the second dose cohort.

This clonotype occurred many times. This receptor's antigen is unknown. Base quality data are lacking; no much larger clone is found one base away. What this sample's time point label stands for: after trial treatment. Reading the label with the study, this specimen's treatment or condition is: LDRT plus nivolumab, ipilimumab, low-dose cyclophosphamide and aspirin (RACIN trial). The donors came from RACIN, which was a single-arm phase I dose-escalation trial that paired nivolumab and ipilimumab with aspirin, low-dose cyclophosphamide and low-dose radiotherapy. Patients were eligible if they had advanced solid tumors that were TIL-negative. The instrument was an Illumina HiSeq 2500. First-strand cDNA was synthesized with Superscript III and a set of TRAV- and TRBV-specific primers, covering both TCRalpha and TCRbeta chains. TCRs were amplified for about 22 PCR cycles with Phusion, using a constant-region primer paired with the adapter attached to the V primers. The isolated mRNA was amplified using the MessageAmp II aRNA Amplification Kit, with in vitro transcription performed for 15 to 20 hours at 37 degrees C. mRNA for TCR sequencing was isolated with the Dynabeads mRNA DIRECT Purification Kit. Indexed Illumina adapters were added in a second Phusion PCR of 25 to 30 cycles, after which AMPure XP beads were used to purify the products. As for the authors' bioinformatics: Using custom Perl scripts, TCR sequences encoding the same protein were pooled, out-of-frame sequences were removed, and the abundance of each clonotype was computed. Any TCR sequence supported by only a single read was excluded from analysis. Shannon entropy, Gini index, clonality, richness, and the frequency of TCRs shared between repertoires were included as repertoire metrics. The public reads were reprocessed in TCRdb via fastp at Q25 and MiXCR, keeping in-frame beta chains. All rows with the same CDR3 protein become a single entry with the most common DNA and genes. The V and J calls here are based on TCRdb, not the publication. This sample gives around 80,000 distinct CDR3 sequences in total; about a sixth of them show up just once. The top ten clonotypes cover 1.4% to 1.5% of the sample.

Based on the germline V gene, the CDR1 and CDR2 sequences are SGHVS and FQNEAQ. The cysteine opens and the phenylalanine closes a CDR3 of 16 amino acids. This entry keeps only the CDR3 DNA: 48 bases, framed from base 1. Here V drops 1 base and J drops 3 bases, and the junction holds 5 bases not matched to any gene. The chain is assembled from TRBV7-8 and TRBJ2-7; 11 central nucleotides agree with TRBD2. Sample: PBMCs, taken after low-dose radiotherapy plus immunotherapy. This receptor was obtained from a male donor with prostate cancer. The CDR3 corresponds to CASSLGGLAEDYEQYF. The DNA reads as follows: TGTGCCAGCAGCTTAGGGGGACTAGCGGAAGACTACGAGCAGTACTTC.